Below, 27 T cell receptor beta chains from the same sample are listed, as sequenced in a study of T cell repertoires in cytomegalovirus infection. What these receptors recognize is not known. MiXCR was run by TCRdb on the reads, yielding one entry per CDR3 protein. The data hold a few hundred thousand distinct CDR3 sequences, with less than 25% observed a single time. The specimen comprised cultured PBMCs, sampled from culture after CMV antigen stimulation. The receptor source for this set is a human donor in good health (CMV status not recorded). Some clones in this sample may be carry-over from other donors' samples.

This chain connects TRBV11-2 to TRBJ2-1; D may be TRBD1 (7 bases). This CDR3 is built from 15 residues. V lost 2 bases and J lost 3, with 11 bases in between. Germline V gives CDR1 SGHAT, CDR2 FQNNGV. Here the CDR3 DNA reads TGTGCCAGCAGCTTAACCAGGGGGGTCTACAATGAGCAGTTCTTC. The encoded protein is CASSLTRGVYNEQFF.

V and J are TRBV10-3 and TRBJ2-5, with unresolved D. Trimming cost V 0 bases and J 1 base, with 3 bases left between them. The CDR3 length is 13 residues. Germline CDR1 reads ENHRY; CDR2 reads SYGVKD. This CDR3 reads CAISESSQETQYF. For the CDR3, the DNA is TGTGCCATCAGTGAGTCATCCCAAGAGACCCAGTACTTC.

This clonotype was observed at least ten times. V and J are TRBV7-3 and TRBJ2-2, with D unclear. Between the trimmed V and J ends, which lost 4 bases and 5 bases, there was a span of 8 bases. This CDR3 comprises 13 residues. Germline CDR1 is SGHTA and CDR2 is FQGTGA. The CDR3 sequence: CASSSTLTGELFF. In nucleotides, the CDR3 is TGTGCCAGCAGCTCCACCCTTACCGGGGAGCTGTTTTTT.

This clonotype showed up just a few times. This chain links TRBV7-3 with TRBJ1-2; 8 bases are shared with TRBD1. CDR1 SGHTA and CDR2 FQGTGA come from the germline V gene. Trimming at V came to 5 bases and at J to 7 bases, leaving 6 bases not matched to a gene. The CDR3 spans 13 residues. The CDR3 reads CASSLATGVGYTF. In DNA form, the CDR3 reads TGTGCCAGCAGCCTAGCGACAGGGGTTGGCTACACCTTC.

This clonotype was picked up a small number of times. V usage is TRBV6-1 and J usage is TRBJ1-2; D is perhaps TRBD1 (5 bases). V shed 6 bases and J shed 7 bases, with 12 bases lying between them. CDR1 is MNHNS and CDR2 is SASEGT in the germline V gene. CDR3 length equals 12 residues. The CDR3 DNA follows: TGTGCCAGCAGGGCGTTGGGGGGTGGCTACACCTTC. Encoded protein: CASRALGGGYTF.

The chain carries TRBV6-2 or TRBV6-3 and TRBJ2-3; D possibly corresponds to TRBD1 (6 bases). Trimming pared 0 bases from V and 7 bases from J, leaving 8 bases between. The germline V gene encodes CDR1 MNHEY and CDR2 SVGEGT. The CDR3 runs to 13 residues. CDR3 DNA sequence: TGTGCCAGCAGTTACTCAGGGGGAAATACGCAGTATTTT. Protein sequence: CASSYSGGNTQYF.

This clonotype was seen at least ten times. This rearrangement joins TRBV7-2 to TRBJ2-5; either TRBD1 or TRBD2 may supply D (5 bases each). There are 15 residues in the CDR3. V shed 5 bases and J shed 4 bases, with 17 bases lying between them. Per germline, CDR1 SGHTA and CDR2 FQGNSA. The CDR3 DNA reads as TGTGCCAGCAGCCCCGAACCGAGGGGCGGAGAGACCCAGTACTTC. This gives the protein CASSPEPRGGETQYF.

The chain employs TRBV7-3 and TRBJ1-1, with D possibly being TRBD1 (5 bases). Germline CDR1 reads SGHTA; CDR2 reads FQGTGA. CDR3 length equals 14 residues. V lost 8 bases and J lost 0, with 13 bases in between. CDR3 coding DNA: TGTGCCAGCGCAGGGTTGGCTATGAACACTGAAGCTTTCTTT. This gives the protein CASAGLAMNTEAFF. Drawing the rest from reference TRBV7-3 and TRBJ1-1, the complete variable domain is GAGVSQTPSNKVTEKGKYVELRCDPISGHTALYWYRQSLGQGPEFLIYFQGTGAADDSGLPNDRFFAVRPEGSVSTLKIQRTERGDSAVYLCASAGLAMNTEAFFGQGTRLTVV.

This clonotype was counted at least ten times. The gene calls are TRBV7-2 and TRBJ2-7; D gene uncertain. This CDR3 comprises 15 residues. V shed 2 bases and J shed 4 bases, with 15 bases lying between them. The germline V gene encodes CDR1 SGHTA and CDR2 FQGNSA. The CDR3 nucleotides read TGTGCCAGCAGCTTAATCCCTGGCGCGGCGTACGAGCAGTACTTC. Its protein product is CASSLIPGAAYEQYF.

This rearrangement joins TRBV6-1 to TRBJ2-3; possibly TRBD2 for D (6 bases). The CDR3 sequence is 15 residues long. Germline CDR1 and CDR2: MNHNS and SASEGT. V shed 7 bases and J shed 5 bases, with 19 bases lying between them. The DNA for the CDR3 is TGTGCCAGCACCGAAGGTGGGACTCGGCGAGATACGCAGTATTTT. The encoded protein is CASTEGGTRRDTQYF.

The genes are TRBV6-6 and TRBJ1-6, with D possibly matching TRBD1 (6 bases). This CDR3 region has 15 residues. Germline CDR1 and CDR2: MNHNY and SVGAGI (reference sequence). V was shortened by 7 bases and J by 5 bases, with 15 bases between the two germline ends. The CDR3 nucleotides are TGTGCCAGCACCCCACTGGGGGCGGATAATTCACCCCTCCACTTT. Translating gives CASTPLGADNSPLHF.

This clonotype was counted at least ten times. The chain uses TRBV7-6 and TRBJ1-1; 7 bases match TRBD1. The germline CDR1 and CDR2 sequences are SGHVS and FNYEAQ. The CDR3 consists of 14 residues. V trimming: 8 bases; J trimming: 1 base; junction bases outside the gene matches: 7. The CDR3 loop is CASARGGRNTEAFF. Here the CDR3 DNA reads TGTGCCAGCGCCAGGGGGGGCAGGAACACTGAAGCTTTCTTT.

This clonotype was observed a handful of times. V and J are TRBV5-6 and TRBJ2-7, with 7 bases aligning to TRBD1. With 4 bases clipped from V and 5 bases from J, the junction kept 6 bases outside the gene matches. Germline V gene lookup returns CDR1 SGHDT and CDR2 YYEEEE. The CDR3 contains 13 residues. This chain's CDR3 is CASSLRDSDEQYF. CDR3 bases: TGTGCCAGCAGCCTCCGGGACAGCGACGAGCAGTACTTC. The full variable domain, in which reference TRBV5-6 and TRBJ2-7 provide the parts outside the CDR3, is DAGVTQSPTHLIKTRGQQVTLRCSPKSGHDTVSWYQQALGQGPQFIFQYYEEEERQRGNFPDRFSGHQFPNYSSELNVNALLLGDSALYLCASSLRDSDEQYFGPGTRLTVT.

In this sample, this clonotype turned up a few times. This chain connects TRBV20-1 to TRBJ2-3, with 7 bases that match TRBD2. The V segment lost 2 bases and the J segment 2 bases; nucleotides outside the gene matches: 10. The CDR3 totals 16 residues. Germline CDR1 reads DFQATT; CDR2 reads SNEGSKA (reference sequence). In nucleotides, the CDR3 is TGCAGTGCTAGAAAGGCTAGCGGAGGCCTCACAGATACGCAGTATTTT. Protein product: CSARKASGGLTDTQYF.

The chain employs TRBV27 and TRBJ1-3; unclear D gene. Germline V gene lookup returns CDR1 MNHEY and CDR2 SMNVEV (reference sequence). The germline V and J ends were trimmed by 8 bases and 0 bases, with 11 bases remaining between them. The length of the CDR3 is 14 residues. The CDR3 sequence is CASGETVSGNTIYF. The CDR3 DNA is TGTGCCAGCGGTGAGACGGTCTCTGGAAACACCATATATTTT.

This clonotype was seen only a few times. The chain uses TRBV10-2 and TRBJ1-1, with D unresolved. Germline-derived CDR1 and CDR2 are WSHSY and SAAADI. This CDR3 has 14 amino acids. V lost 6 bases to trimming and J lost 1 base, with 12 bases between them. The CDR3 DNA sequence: TGCGCCAGCAGCCGTTACAAGGAGAACACTGAAGCTTTCTTT. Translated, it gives CASSRYKENTEAFF.

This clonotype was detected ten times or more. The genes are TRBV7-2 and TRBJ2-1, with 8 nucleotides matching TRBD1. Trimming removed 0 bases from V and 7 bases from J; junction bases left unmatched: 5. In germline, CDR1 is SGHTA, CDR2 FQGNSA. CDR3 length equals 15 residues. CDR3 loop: CASSLASGGFNEQFF. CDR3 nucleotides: TGTGCCAGCAGCTTAGCTTCAGGGGGCTTTAATGAGCAGTTCTTC.

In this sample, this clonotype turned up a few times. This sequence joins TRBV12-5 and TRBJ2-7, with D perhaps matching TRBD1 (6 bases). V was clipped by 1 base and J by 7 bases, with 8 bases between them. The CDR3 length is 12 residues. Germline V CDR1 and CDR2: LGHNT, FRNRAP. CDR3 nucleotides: TGTGCTAGTGGTTTGGGGGGACAAGAGCAGTACTTC. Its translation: CASGLGGQEQYF.

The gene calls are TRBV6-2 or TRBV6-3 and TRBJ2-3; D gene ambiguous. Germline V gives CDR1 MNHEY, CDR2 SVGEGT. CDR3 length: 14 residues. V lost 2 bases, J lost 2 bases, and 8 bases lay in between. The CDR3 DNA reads TGTGCCAGCAGTTACCCGATAACCACAGATACGCAGTATTTT. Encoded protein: CASSYPITTDTQYF.

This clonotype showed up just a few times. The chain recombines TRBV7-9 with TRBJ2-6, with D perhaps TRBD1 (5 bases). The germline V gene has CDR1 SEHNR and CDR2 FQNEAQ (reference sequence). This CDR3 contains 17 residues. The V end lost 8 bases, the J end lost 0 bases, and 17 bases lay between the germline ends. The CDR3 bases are TGTGCCAGCCCGCCCCAAGGGGTGGGCTCTGGGGCCAACGTCCTGACTTTC. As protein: CASPPQGVGSGANVLTF. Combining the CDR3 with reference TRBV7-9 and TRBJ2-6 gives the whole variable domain DTGVSQNPRHKITKRGQNVTFRCDPISEHNRLYWYRQTLGQGPEFLTYFQNEAQLEKSRLLSDRFSAERPKGSFSTLEIQRTEQGDSAMYLCASPPQGVGSGANVLTFGAGSRLTVL.

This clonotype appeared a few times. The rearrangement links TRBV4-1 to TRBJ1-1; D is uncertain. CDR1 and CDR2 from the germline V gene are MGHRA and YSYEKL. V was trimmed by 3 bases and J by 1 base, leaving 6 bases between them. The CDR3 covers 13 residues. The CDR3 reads CASSHSSNTEAFF. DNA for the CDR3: TGCGCCAGCAGCCACTCGTCGAACACTGAAGCTTTCTTT.

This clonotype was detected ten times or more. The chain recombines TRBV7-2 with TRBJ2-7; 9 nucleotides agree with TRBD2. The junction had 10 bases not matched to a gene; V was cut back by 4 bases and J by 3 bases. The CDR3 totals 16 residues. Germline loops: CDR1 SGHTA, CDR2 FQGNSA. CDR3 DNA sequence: TGTGCCAGCAGCTCCCGGGTACTTAGCGGGAGCTACGAGCAGTACTTC. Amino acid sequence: CASSSRVLSGSYEQYF.

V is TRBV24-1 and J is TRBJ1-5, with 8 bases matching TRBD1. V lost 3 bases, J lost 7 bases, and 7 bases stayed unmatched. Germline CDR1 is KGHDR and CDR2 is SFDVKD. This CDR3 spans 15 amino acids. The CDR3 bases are TGTGCCACCAGTGATGCCAGGGGGCCGGGACAGCCCCAGCATTTT. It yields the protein CATSDARGPGQPQHF.

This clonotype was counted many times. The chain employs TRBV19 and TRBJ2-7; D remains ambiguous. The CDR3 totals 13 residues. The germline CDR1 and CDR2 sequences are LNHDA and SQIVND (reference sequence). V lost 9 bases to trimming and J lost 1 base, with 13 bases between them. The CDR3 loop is CASGYPESYEQYF. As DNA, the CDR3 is TGTGCCAGCGGCTACCCCGAGTCCTACGAGCAGTACTTC.

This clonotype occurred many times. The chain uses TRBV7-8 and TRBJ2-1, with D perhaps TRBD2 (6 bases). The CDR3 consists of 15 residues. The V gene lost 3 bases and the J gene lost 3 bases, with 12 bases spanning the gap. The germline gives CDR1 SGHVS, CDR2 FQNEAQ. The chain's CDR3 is CASSFGGDLYNEQFF. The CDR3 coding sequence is TGTGCCAGCAGCTTCGGCGGGGACCTCTACAATGAGCAGTTCTTC.

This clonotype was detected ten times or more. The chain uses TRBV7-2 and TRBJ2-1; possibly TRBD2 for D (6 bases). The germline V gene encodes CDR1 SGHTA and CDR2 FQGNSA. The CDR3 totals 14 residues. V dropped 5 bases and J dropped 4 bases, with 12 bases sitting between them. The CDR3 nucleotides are TGTGCCAGCAGCGCCTGGACTACTTACAATGAGCAGTTCTTC. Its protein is CASSAWTTYNEQFF. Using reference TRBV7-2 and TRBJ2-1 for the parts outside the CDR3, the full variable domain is GAGVSQSPSNKVTEKGKDVELRCDPISGHTALYWYRQSLGQGLEFLIYFQGNSAPDKSGLPSDRFSAERTGGSVSTLTIQRTQQEDSAVYLCASSAWTTYNEQFFGPGTRLTVL.

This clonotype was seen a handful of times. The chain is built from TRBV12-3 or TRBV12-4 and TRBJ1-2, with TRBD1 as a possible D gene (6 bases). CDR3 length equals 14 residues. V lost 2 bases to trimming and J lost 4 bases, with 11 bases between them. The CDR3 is CASSLSRGAYGYTF. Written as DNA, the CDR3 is TGTGCCAGCAGTTTATCTCGGGGGGCCTATGGCTACACCTTC.